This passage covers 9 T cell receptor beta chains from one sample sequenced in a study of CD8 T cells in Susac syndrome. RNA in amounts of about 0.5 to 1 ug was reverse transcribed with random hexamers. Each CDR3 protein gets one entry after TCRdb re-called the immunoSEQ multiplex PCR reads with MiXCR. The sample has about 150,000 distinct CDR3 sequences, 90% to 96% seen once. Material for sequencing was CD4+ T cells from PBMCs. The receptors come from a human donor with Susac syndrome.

This chain's CDR3 is CASSVGLAGSGSYEQYF. DNA of the CDR3: TGTGCCAGCAGCGTTGGACTAGCGGGCAGCGGCTCCTACGAGCAGTACTTC. The V gene is TRBV9, the J gene TRBJ2-7, with TRBD2 matching over 11 bases. The germline V gene has CDR1 SGDLS and CDR2 YYNGEE. The CDR3 is made up of 17 amino acids. V lost 2 bases and J lost 0; bases outside the gene matches: 7.

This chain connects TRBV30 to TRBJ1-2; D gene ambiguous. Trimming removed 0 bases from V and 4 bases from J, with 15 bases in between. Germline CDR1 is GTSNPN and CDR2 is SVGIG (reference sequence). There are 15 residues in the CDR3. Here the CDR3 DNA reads TGTGCCTGGAGTGTACGGATCCAACATGCCTATGGCTACACCTTC. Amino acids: CAWSVRIQHAYGYTF.

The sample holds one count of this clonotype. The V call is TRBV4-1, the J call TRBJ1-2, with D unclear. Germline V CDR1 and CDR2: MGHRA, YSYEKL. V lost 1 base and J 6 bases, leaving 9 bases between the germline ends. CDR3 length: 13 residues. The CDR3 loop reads CASSQGSGDGYTF. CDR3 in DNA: TGCGCCAGCAGCCAAGGGTCCGGGGATGGCTACACCTTC.

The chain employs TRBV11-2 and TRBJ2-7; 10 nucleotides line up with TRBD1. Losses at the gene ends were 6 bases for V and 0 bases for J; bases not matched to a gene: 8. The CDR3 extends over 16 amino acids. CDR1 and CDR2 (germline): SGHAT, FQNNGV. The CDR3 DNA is TGTGCCAGCAGACGTAGTGGGACAGGGGTCTCCTACGAGCAGTACTTC. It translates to CASRRSGTGVSYEQYF.

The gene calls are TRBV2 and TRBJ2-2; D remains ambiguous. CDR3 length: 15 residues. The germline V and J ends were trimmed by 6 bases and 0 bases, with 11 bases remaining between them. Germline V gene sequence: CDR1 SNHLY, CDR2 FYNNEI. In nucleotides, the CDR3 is TGTGCCAGCAGGTCTCAATCTTCGAACACCGGGGAGCTGTTTTTT. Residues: CASRSQSSNTGELFF. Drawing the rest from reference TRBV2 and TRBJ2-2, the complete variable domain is EPEVTQTPSHQVTQMGQEVILRCVPISNHLYFYWYRQILGQKVEFLVSFYNNEISEKSEIFDDQFSVERPDGSNFTLKIRSTKLEDSAMYFCASRSQSSNTGELFFGEGSRLTVL.

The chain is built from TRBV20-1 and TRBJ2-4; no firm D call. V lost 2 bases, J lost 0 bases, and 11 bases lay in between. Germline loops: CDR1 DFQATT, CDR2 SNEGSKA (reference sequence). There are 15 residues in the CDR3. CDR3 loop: CSARRLTLAKNIQYF. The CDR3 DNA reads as TGCAGTGCTAGACGTCTCACCCTAGCCAAAAACATTCAGTACTTC.

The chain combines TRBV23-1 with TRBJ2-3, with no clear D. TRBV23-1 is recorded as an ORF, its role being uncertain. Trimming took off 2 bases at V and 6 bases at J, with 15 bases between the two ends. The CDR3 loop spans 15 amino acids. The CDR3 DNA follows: TGCGCCAGCAGTCAACAGGACCGAACCGTGGATACGCAGTATTTT. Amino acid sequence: CASSQQDRTVDTQYF.

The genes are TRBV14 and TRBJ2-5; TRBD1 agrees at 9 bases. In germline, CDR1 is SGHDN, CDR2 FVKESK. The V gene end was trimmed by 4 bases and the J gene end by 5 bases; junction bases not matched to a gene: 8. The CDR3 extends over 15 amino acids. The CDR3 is CASSPTGGMSETQYF. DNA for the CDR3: TGTGCCAGCAGCCCGACAGGGGGGATGTCGGAGACCCAGTACTTC.

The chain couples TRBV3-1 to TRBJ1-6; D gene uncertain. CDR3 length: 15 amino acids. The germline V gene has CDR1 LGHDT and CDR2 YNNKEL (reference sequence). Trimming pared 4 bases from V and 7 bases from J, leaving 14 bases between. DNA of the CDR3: TGTGCCAGCAGCCCAGCCGTCGGCTGGAATTCACCCCTCCACTTT. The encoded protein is CASSPAVGWNSPLHF. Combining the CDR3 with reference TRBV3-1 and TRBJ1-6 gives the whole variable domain DTAVSQTPKYLVTQMGNDKSIKCEQNLGHDTMYWYKQDSKKFLKIMFSYNNKELIINETVPNRFSPKSPDKAHLNLHINSLELGDSAVYFCASSPAVGWNSPLHFGNGTRLTVT.